Listed below are T cell receptor beta chains from one sample, sequenced in a study of CD8 T cells in ankylosing spondylitis. In TCRdb, the 5' RACE reads were re-called with MiXCR into one record per CDR3 protein. The sample includes about 400,000 distinct CDR3 sequences, about 20% of them seen just once. The specimen sequenced was blood, either unsorted or a sorted T cell fraction (not recorded which). The source of these receptors is a male donor with ankylosing spondylitis or in good health (not recorded which). The CDR3 runs from the conserved cysteine through the conserved F or W. D genes are given only for firm matches. Clone size is shown for a subset of rows, as once, few, many or a class of expanded clone.

abundance | d_gene | j_gene | v_gene | CDR3aa | CDR3nt
few | - | TRBJ2-1 | TRBV29-1 | CSSPADNEQFF | TGCAGTTCCCCGGCGGACAATGAGCAGTTCTTC
- | TRBD2 | TRBJ2-1 | TRBV12-3/TRBV12-4 | CASSLAWSGVGDNEQFF | TGTGCCAGCAGTTTAGCGTGGAGCGGGGTGGGAGACAATGAGCAGTTCTTC
- | - | TRBJ1-2 | TRBV7-9 | CASSFPKGGAYGYTF | TGTGCCAGCAGCTTTCCTAAAGGGGGGGCCTATGGCTACACCTTC
- | - | TRBJ2-7 | TRBV10-3 | CATCCDRSYEQYF | TGTGCCACCTGCTGTGACAGAAGTTACGAGCAGTACTTC
- | - | TRBJ1-5 | TRBV3-1 | CALDNQPQHF | TGTGCTTTGGACAATCAGCCCCAGCATTTT
- | TRBD1 | TRBJ2-1 | TRBV29-1 | CSVEELGQGVGEQFF | TGCAGCGTTGAAGAACTCGGACAGGGAGTCGGTGAGCAGTTCTTC
- | - | TRBJ2-1 | TRBV25-1 | CASTPWGGADNEQFF | TGTGCCAGCACCCCGTGGGGGGGGGCCGACAATGAGCAGTTCTTC
many | - | TRBJ2-5 | TRBV27 | CASSLGSQETQYF | TGTGCCAGCAGCTTAGGGTCCCAAGAGACCCAGTACTTC
- | - | TRBJ1-1 | TRBV4-1 | CASSQVLYTEAFF | TGCGCCAGCAGCCAGGTCCTTTACACTGAAGCTTTCTTT
many | TRBD2 | TRBJ2-1 | TRBV6-5 | CASSYSLPLSGVGGNEQFF | TGTGCCAGCAGTTACTCGCTCCCACTTAGCGGGGTAGGCGGGAATGAGCAGTTCTTC
- | - | TRBJ1-2 | TRBV10-1 | CASREGRSYGYTF | TGCGCCAGTAGGGAGGGCAGGAGCTATGGCTACACCTTC
once | TRBD2 | TRBJ2-2 | TRBV6-2/TRBV6-3 | CASTEIAGANTGELFF | TGTGCCAGCACTGAAATAGCGGGGGCGAACACCGGGGAGCTGTTTTTT
few | - | TRBJ2-3 | TRBV5-6 | CASSYRLGGLTLGADTQYF | TGTGCCAGCAGTTACCGATTGGGCGGCCTGACCTTGGGGGCAGATACGCAGTATTTT
- | - | TRBJ1-5 | TRBV4-1 | CASSQDFYHQPQHF | TGCGCCAGCAGCCAGGACTTTTACCATCAGCCCCAGCATTTT
- | - | TRBJ2-7 | TRBV27 | CASSPQRTARGDEQYF | TGTGCCAGCAGTCCGCAACGGACTGCGAGGGGCGACGAGCAGTACTTC
many | - | TRBJ1-1 | TRBV29-1 | CSVGGTEAFF | TGCAGCGTCGGGGGCACTGAAGCTTTCTTT
once | - | TRBJ2-1 | TRBV6-5 | CASSYYLGYNEQFF | TGTGCCAGCAGTTACTATTTGGGGTACAATGAGCAGTTCTTC
- | - | TRBJ1-1 | TRBV4-2 | CASSQFPGAATEAFF | TGTGCCAGCAGCCAATTTCCGGGGGCGGCCACTGAAGCTTTCTTT
- | - | TRBJ2-7 | TRBV29-1 | CSVTEGAYEQYF | TGCAGCGTTACAGAGGGGGCCTACGAGCAGTACTTC
few | - | TRBJ2-5 | TRBV7-2 | CASSTDVLQETQYF | TGTGCCAGCAGCACAGACGTCTTACAAGAGACCCAGTACTTC
few | TRBD1 | TRBJ2-1 | TRBV11-2 | CASSVQGVSYNEQFF | TGTGCCAGCAGCGTACAGGGGGTCTCCTACAATGAGCAGTTCTTC
- | TRBD1 | TRBJ2-7 | TRBV11-2 | CASSFGQENYEQYF | TGTGCCAGCAGCTTCGGACAGGAAAACTACGAGCAGTACTTC
- | - | TRBJ2-1 | TRBV7-6 | CASSLEAGGSYNEQFF | TGTGCCAGCAGCTTAGAGGCAGGTGGGTCCTACAATGAGCAGTTCTTC
- | - | TRBJ2-7 | TRBV6-5 | CASSYSTVPLYEQYF | TGTGCCAGCAGTTACTCGACAGTCCCCCTCTACGAGCAGTACTTC
- | - | TRBJ2-1 | TRBV7-9 | CASSLAGVYNNEQFF | TGTGCCAGCAGCTTAGCTGGCGTCTACAACAATGAGCAGTTCTTC
- | TRBD1 | TRBJ2-2 | TRBV9 | CASSGTGGSNTGELFF | TGTGCCAGCAGCGGAACAGGGGGGTCGAACACCGGGGAGCTGTTTTTT
few | TRBD2 | TRBJ2-1 | TRBV2 | CASHPGLVNEQFF | TGTGCCAGCCACCCGGGACTAGTGAATGAGCAGTTCTTC
few | - | TRBJ2-7 | TRBV6-1 | CASSGYRAYEQYF | TGTGCCAGCAGTGGTTATCGGGCCTACGAGCAGTACTTC
once | TRBD2 | TRBJ2-7 | TRBV11-2 | CASSLVPGLAGGPRVDKTYEQYF | TGTGCCAGCAGCTTAGTACCTGGGCTAGCGGGGGGGCCGCGGGTAGACAAGACCTACGAGCAGTACTTC
few | - | TRBJ1-5 | TRBV20-1 | CSASWSTDQPQHF | TGCAGTGCTAGTTGGTCCACAGATCAGCCCCAGCATTTT
- | TRBD1 | TRBJ2-5 | TRBV3-1 | CASTQEDRGGQETQYF | TGTGCCAGCACCCAAGAGGACAGGGGAGGTCAAGAGACCCAGTACTTC
few | - | TRBJ1-1 | TRBV7-9 | CASSEQTGPGPEAFF | TGTGCCAGCAGCGAACAGACGGGACCGGGCCCTGAAGCTTTCTTT
- | TRBD2 | TRBJ2-3 | TRBV6-1 | CASSTSGGAQDTQYF | TGTGCCAGCAGTACAAGCGGGGGGGCCCAAGATACGCAGTATTTT
- | - | TRBJ2-5 | TRBV20-1 | CSARVPALYRQETQYF | TGCAGTGCTAGAGTGCCGGCCCTATACCGCCAAGAGACCCAGTACTTC
few | - | TRBJ2-7 | TRBV10-2 | CASSPGPIPYEQYF | TGCGCCAGCAGCCCGGGACCTATCCCCTACGAGCAGTACTTC